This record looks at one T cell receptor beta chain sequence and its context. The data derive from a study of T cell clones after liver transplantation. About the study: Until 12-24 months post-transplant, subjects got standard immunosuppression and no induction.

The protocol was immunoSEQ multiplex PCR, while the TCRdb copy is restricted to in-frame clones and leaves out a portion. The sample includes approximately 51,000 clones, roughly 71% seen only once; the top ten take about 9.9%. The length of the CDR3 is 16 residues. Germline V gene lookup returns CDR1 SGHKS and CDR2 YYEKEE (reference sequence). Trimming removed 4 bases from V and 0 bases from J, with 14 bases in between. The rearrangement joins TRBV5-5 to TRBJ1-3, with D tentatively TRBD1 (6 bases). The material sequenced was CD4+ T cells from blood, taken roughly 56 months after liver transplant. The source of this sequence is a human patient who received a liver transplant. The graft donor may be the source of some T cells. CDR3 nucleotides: TGTGCCAGCAGCCAGATGACAGGAACCTCTGGAAACACCATATATTTT. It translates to CASSQMTGTSGNTIYF. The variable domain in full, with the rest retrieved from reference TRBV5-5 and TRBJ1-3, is DAGVTQSPTHLIKTRGQQVTLRCSPISGHKSVSWYQQVLGQGPQFIFQYYEKEERGRGNFPDRFSARQFPNYSSELNVNALLLGDSALYLCASSQMTGTSGNTIYFGEGSWLTVV.